This TCR beta chain derives from a study of T cells in Graves' hyperthyroidism and ophthalmopathy. From RNA transcripts, TCR beta CDR3 regions were amplified. The TCR CDR3 was amplified in a first-round RT-PCR using the HTBI primer set. A single record per CDR3 protein comes from TCRdb applying MiXCR to the multiplex PCR reads. The sample comprises about 98,000 distinct CDR3 sequences, approximately 39% of which are singletons, and roughly a tenth rests with the top ten. Worth noting for this clonotype: Germline is not matched at one junction end, which may reflect a read error.

The CDR3 sequence is 11 residues long. In germline, CDR1 is PRHDT, CDR2 FYEKMQ (reference sequence). The study excluded patients with uncontrolled infection, other autoimmune disease, pregnancy or lactation. Thyroid ultrasound and orbital computed tomography, with clinical symptoms and serum thyroxine and TRAb, informed diagnoses. The rearrangement links TRBV13 to TRBJ2-7; D unresolved. The sample taken for sequencing was peripheral blood or thyroid tissue (not recorded which). This clonotype was sampled from a woman in her twenties or thirties with Graves' hyperthyroidism. CDR3 in DNA: TGTGCCAGTAGCTTCGGCTGCGAGCAGTACTTC. Its translation: CASSFGCEQYF.